The 23 T cell receptor beta chains below come from one sample, sequenced in a study of human T cells and chemical hapten exposure. Specified time point: pre-sensitization, week 0. The treatment: therapeutic diphenylcyclopropenone sensitization with weekly scalp DPC. MiXCR, run by TCRdb on the RACE reads, gives a single entry per CDR3 protein. Of 300,000 to 450,000 distinct CDR3 sequences in the sample, 4% to 6% were seen once. The sample in question was whole blood, obtained in connection with sensitization to the hapten diphenylcyclopropenone (DPC). All receptors derive from a woman aged 50 to 65 with alopecia areata. Some clones in this sample may be carry-over from other donors' samples.

This clonotype was seen many times. The chain has TRBV29-1 and TRBJ2-7, with 8 bases that match TRBD2. Per germline, CDR1 SQVTM and CDR2 ANQGSEA. The ends lost 5 bases at V and 6 bases at J; junction bases unmatched: 12. This CDR3 spans 14 amino acids. The CDR3 DNA sequence: TGCAGCGTTATTCTAGCGGGCAGGTTTGGCGAGCAGTACTTC. Protein product: CSVILAGRFGEQYF.

This clonotype has just a few counts. The V and J genes are TRBV4-3 and TRBJ2-5; TRBD1 might be the D (5 bases). The V gene's germline CDR1 is LGHNA and CDR2 YSLEER. The CDR3 loop spans 15 amino acids. Trimming cost V 1 base and J 5 bases, with 14 bases left between them. The CDR3 here is CASSQARAAGETQYF. CDR3 nucleotides: TGCGCCAGCAGCCAAGCTCGAGCAGCAGGGGAGACCCAGTACTTC.

Turning to this clonotype: One base away lies a much larger clone, so this may be a sequencing read error. The chain recombines TRBV7-2 with TRBJ2-4, with 12 bases lining up with TRBD2. Germline-derived CDR1 and CDR2 are SGHTA and FQGNSA. V lost 6 bases, J lost 9 bases, and 9 bases stayed unmatched. The CDR3 covers 15 residues. The CDR3 DNA follows: TGTGCCAGCAGGCCTAGCGGGAGGGCCTCGGGCATTCAGTACTTC. Translation: CASRPSGRASGIQYF.

Many counts were recorded for this clonotype. The J gene is TRBJ1-3, the V gene TRBV7-2; D is possibly TRBD1 (5 bases). CDR1 and CDR2 (germline): SGHTA, FQGNSA. This CDR3 comprises 15 residues. V was clipped by 3 bases and J by 4 bases, with 13 bases between them. The CDR3 here is CASSLGPGPGNTIYF. The CDR3 nucleotides read TGTGCCAGCAGCTTGGGTCCGGGGCCCGGAAACACCATATATTTT.

This clonotype was counted many times. The chain couples TRBV5-6 to TRBJ1-5, with D possibly matching TRBD1 (5 bases). Per the germline V gene, CDR1 is SGHDT and CDR2 is YYEEEE. The CDR3 contains 16 residues. V dropped 1 base and J dropped 3 bases, with 14 bases sitting between them. In nucleotides, the CDR3 is TGTGCCAGCAGCTTGTACCGGGGCACCTCCAATCAGCCCCAGCATTTT. Translated, it gives CASSLYRGTSNQPQHF.

In its sample, this clonotype was seen a few times. The J gene is TRBJ1-3, the V gene TRBV6-6; no clear D gene. CDR3 size: 14 residues. Germline V gene data show CDR1 as MNHNY and CDR2 as SVGAGI (reference sequence). V lost 8 bases and J lost 1, with 12 bases in between. CDR3 DNA: TGTGCCAGCTCGACCGTTAAGTCTGGAAACACCATATATTTT. Amino acids: CASSTVKSGNTIYF.

This clonotype was counted many times. This sequence joins TRBV21-1 and TRBJ2-3; the listed D gene, TRBD2, was not tested against the DNA. TRBV21-1 is a documented pseudogene. The CDR3 length is 16 residues. The CDR3 loop is CASSKVEREIPDTQYF. The CDR3 DNA reads TGTGCCAGCAGCAAAGTCGAGCGGGAGATACCAGATACGCAGTATTTT.

This clonotype was detected ten times or more. The CDR3 sequence: CASSSRQGSGNQPQHF. CDR3 DNA: TGTGCCAGCTCGAGCAGACAGGGATCCGGCAATCAGCCCCAGCATTTT. V gene TRBV18 combines with J gene TRBJ1-5; 7 nucleotides line up with TRBD1. Germline V gene lookup returns CDR1 KGHSH and CDR2 LQKENI. The CDR3 sequence is 16 residues long. The V segment lost 6 bases and the J segment 2 bases; nucleotides outside the gene matches: 10.

The chain is built from TRBV7-6 and TRBJ2-1; D is tentatively TRBD1 or TRBD2 (5 bases each). This CDR3 spans 15 amino acids. The V end was cut by 2 bases, the J end by 6 bases, with 14 bases between. Germline CDR1 SGHVS, CDR2 FNYEAQ. Here the CDR3 reads CASSLSQGGGNEQFF. The CDR3, as DNA: TGTGCCAGCAGCTTATCGCAGGGCGGAGGCAATGAGCAGTTCTTC.

The chain links TRBV9 to TRBJ2-3; 11 positions match TRBD2. The CDR3 covers 15 residues. The V and J ends lost 7 bases and 3 bases, in that order; junction bases with no gene match: 7. In germline, CDR1 is SGDLS, CDR2 YYNGEE. The CDR3: CASSTGLAETDTQYF. For the CDR3, the DNA is TGTGCCAGCTCCACGGGACTAGCGGAGACAGATACGCAGTATTTT.

This chain connects TRBV6-1 to TRBJ1-4, with no clear D. Per the germline V gene, CDR1 is MNHNS and CDR2 is SASEGT. V lost 7 bases, J lost 10 bases, and 22 bases lay in between. CDR3 length equals 15 residues. The CDR3 spells CASNKIRQDEGKLFF. CDR3 coding DNA: TGTGCCAGCAACAAAATCCGCCAGGACGAGGGAAAACTGTTTTTT.

The gene calls are TRBV28 and TRBJ2-7; 8 positions agree with TRBD2. V shed 8 bases, J shed 4 bases, and the junction held 4 bases outside the gene matches. Germline-derived CDR1 and CDR2 are MDHEN and SYDVKM. The CDR3 is 12 amino acids. CDR3 protein: CASREGQYEQYF. CDR3 bases: TGTGCCAGCCGGGAGGGCCAGTACGAGCAGTACTTC.

The table lists this clonotype with many counts. The CDR3 loop is CSGDRNNEQFF. Here the CDR3 DNA reads TGCAGCGGGGACAGAAACAATGAGCAGTTCTTC. The chain links TRBV29-1 to TRBJ2-1; 7 bases agree with TRBD1. This CDR3 has 11 residues. CDR1 SQVTM and CDR2 ANQGSEA come from the germline V gene. V was pared by 7 bases and J by 5 bases, with 2 bases of the junction left unmatched.

This clonotype was counted at least ten times. DNA of the CDR3: TGTGCCAGCAGTCCTCCGGGACAACATTCACCCCTCCACTTT. This sequence encodes CASSPPGQHSPLHF. V gene TRBV12-3 or TRBV12-4 combines with J gene TRBJ1-6; tentative D call: TRBD1 (6 bases). The CDR3 is 14 residues long. V lost 5 bases and J lost 8, with 13 bases in between.

This clonotype was seen at least ten times. The rearrangement joins TRBV18 to TRBJ2-3; D is uncertain. Trimming pared 4 bases from V and 2 bases from J, leaving 7 bases between. This CDR3 has 13 amino acids. Germline CDR1 reads KGHSH; CDR2 reads LQKENI. For the CDR3, the DNA is TGTGCCAGCTCACAGGTGAACACAGATACGCAGTATTTT. Translation gives CASSQVNTDTQYF. Supplemented by reference TRBV18 and TRBJ2-3, the full variable domain reads NAGVMQNPRHLVRRRGQEARLRCSPMKGHSHVYWYRQLPEEGLKFMVYLQKENIIDESGMPKERFSAEFPKEGPSILRIQQVVRGDSAAYFCASSQVNTDTQYFGPGTRLTVL.

This clonotype has just a few counts. The V and J genes are TRBV12-3 or TRBV12-4 and TRBJ1-1; no clear D gene. The CDR3 contains 11 residues. V was trimmed by 3 bases and J by 8 bases, leaving 7 bases between them. The chain's CDR3 is CASSLSREAFF. As DNA, the CDR3 is TGTGCCAGCAGTTTGAGCAGGGAAGCTTTCTTT.

This clonotype was counted at least ten times. The chain employs TRBV12-3 or TRBV12-4 and TRBJ2-1; 8 bases map to TRBD1. The CDR3 spans 14 residues. Trimming removed 6 bases from V and 8 bases from J; junction bases left unmatched: 9. The CDR3 DNA reads as TGTGCCAGCAGCTTGGACAGGGTGGCCGATGAGCAGTTCTTC. It specifies CASSLDRVADEQFF.

V usage is TRBV7-9 and J usage is TRBJ1-5, with D possibly TRBD1 on 6 matching bases. Germline loops: CDR1 SEHNR, CDR2 FQNEAQ (reference sequence). The CDR3 is 13 amino acids. The germline V and J ends were trimmed by 8 bases and 4 bases, with 12 bases remaining between them. The DNA of the CDR3 is TGTGCCAGCGGTACGACAGGTAATCAGCCCCAGCATTTT. This encodes CASGTTGNQPQHF.

This clonotype was seen ten or more times. The rearrangement links TRBV30 to TRBJ2-1; no clear D gene. Between the trimmed V and J ends, which lost 4 bases and 14 bases, there was a span of 9 bases. This CDR3 spans 9 amino acids. Germline-derived CDR1 and CDR2 are GTSNPN and SVGIG (reference sequence). CDR3 coding DNA: TGTGCCTGGAAGCCCCCGAAGTTCTTC. Its translation: CAWKPPKFF.

This chain joins TRBV20-1 and TRBJ1-4, with 8 bases that match TRBD1. The CDR3 length is 15 residues. V was clipped by 0 bases and J by 8 bases; unmatched bases: 8. Per the germline V gene, CDR1 is DFQATT and CDR2 is SNEGSKA (reference sequence). CDR3 protein: CSAREGTGVGEKLFF. The CDR3 region has the DNA TGCAGTGCTAGAGAAGGGACAGGAGTGGGCGAAAAACTGTTTTTT.

This clonotype occurred many times. The chain uses TRBV5-1 and TRBJ2-7, with 10 bases lining up with TRBD1. The CDR3 is 13 amino acids. V lost 4 bases to trimming and J lost 4 bases; unmatched junction nucleotides: 2. Germline V gene data show CDR1 as SGHRS and CDR2 as YFSETQ. As DNA, the CDR3 is TGCGCCAGCAGCGACAGGGGGCGGTACGAGCAGTACTTC. As protein: CASSDRGRYEQYF.

This clonotype appeared many times. The rearrangement joins TRBV27 to TRBJ2-3; no reliable D call. CDR1 is MNHEY and CDR2 is SMNVEV in the germline V gene (reference sequence). The CDR3 contains 16 residues. The V end was cut by 7 bases, the J end by 3 bases, with 20 bases between. The CDR3 DNA is TGTGCCAGCACCAGCAGAAAGGGTACGAGGACAGATACGCAGTATTTT. This translates into CASTSRKGTRTDTQYF.

The J gene is TRBJ1-5, the V gene TRBV12-3 or TRBV12-4; 10 bases agree with TRBD1. The ends lost 4 bases at V and 0 bases at J; junction bases unmatched: 9. The CDR3 loop spans 18 amino acids. The DNA of the CDR3 is TGTGCCAGCAGTTCCCCCCGGGACAGGGGCAATAGCAATCAGCCCCAGCATTTT. Translated, it gives CASSSPRDRGNSNQPQHF.